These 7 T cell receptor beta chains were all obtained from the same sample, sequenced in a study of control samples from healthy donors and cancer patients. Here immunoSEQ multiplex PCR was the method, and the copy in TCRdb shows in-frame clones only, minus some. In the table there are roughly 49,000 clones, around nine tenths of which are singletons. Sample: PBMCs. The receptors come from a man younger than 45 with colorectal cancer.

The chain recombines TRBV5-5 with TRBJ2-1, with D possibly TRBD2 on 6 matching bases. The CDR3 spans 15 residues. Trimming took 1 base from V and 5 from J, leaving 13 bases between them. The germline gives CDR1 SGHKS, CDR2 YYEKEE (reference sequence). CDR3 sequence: CASSLITGLNNEQFF. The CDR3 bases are TGTGCCAGCAGCTTGATCACTGGACTAAACAATGAGCAGTTCTTC.

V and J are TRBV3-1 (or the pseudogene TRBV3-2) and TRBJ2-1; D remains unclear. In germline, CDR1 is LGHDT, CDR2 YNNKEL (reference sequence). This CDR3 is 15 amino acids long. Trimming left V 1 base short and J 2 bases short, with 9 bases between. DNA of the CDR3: TGTGCCAGCAGCCAAGGGTCAGCACCCTACAATGAGCAGTTCTTC. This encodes CASSQGSAPYNEQFF.

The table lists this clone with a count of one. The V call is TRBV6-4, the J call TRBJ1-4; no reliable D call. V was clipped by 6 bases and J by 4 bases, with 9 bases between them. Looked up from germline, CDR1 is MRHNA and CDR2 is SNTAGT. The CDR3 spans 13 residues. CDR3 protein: CASSRERNEKLFF. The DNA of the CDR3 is TGTGCCAGCAGCCGGGAGCGTAATGAAAAACTGTTTTTT.

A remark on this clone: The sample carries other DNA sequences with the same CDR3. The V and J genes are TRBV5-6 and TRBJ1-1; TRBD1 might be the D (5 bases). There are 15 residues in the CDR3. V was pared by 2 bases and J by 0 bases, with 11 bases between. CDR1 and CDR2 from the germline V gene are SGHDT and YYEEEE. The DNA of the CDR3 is TGTGCCAGCAGCTTCCGGGGGATAATGAACACTGAAGCTTTCTTT. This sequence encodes CASSFRGIMNTEAFF. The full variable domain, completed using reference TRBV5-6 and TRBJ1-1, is DAGVTQSPTHLIKTRGQQVTLRCSPKSGHDTVSWYQQALGQGPQFIFQYYEEEERQRGNFPDRFSGHQFPNYSSELNVNALLLGDSALYLCASSFRGIMNTEAFFGQGTRLTVV.

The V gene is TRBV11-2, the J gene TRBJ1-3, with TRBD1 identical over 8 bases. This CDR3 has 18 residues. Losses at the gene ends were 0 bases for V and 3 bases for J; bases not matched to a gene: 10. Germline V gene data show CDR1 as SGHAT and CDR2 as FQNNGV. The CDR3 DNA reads TGTGCCAGCAGCTTAGAAGCTCCACAGGGGGTTGTTGGAAACACCATATATTTT. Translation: CASSLEAPQGVVGNTIYF.

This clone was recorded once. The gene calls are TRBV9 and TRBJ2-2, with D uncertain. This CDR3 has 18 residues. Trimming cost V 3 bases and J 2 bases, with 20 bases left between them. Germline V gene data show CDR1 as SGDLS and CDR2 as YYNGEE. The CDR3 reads CASSDRTAIIHNTGELFF. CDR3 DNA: TGTGCCAGCAGCGATCGAACGGCGATAATTCACAACACCGGGGAGCTGTTTTTT.

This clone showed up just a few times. The CDR3 DNA follows: TGCGCCAGCAGCCAAGGATCAAATAGAAACTCCTATGGCTACACCTTC. It translates to CASSQGSNRNSYGYTF. The chain joins TRBV5-1 to TRBJ1-2; D gene ambiguous. V was trimmed by 4 bases and J by 4 bases, leaving 20 bases between them. CDR3 length equals 16 residues. The V gene's germline CDR1 is SGHRS and CDR2 YFSETQ.